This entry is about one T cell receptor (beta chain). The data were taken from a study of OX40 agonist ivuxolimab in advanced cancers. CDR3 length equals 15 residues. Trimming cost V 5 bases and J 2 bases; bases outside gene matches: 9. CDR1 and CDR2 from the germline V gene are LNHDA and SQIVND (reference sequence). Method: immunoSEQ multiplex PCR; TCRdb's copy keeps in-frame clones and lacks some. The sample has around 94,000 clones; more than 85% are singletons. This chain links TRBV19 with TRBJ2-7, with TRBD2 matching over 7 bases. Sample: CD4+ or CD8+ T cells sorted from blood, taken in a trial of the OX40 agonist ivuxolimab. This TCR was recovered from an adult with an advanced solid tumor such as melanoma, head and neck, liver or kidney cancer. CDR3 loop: CASSPFEGGPYEQYF. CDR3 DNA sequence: TGTGCCAGTAGTCCCTTCGAGGGAGGGCCCTACGAGCAGTACTTC. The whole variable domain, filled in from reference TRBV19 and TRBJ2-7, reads DGGITQSPKYLFRKEGQNVTLSCEQNLNHDAMYWYRQDPGQGLRLIYYSQIVNDFQKGDIAEGYSVSREKKESFPLTVTSAQKNPTAFYLCASSPFEGGPYEQYFGPGTRLTVT.